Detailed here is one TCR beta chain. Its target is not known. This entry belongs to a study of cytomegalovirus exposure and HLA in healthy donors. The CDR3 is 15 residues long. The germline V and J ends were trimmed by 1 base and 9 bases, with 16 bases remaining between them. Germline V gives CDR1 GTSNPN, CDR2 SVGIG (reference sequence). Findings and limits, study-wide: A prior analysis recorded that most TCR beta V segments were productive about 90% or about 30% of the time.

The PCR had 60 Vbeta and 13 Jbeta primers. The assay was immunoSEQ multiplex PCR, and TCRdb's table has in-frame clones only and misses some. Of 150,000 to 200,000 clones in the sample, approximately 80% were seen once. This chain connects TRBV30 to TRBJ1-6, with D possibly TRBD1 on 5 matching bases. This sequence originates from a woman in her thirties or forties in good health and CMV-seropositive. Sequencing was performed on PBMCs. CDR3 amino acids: CAWSDSTWGGSPLHF. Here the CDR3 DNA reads TGTGCCTGGAGTGACTCCACCTGGGGGGGTTCACCCCTCCACTTT. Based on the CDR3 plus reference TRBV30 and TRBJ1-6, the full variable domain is SQTIHQWPATLVQPVGSPLSLECTVEGTSNPNLYWYRQAAGRGLQLLFYSVGIGQISSEVPQNLSASRPQDRQFILSSKKLLLSDSGFYLCAWSDSTWGGSPLHFGNGTRLTVT.